The 25 T cell receptor beta chains presented below share a single source sample, sequenced in a study of blood T cells in healthy people across ages. Through a sample-barcoded 5' primer and a J-beta primer mix, a second PCR was run for roughly 6 to 12 cycles. From the 5' RACE reads, TCRdb called clonotypes with MiXCR, one entry per CDR3 protein. There are approximately 900,000 distinct CDR3 sequences in the sample; roughly 50% occur only once, and under 15% lies in the top ten. Sequences were obtained from blood. The receptors come from a man aged 30 to 45 in good health.

The genes are TRBV6-1 and TRBJ2-1, with D tentatively TRBD1 or TRBD2 (5 bases each). The V end was cut by 2 bases, the J end by 11 bases, with 7 bases between. CDR1 and CDR2 from the germline V gene are MNHNS and SASEGT. The CDR3 spans 11 residues. The CDR3 loop reads CASSESGQQFF. Here the CDR3 DNA reads TGTGCCAGCAGTGAATCGGGACAGCAGTTCTTC.

This clonotype was seen a handful of times. J is TRBJ2-3 and V is TRBV28; 8 positions agree with TRBD2. This CDR3 has 15 residues. Trimming took 7 bases from V and 3 from J; bases not matched to a gene: 9. Germline V gene data show CDR1 as MDHEN and CDR2 as SYDVKM. The CDR3 loop is CASNVGGGLTDTQYF. CDR3 in DNA: TGTGCCAGCAATGTCGGGGGGGGCCTTACAGATACGCAGTATTTT.

V is TRBV13 and J is TRBJ1-2; D gene uncertain. V dropped 3 bases and J dropped 0 bases, with 14 bases sitting between them. The CDR3 sequence is 16 residues long. The germline V gene has CDR1 PRHDT and CDR2 FYEKMQ (reference sequence). CDR3 sequence (DNA): TGTGCCAGCAGCTTCCTGTCCGCAACAGCTAACTATGGCTACACCTTC. As protein: CASSFLSATANYGYTF.

V gene TRBV6-1 combines with J gene TRBJ2-7; D might be TRBD1 or TRBD2, each matching 5 bases. Germline V gene sequence: CDR1 MNHNS, CDR2 SASEGT. V lost 9 bases and J lost 1, with 16 bases in between. This CDR3 region has 14 residues. The CDR3 loop reads CASLRGAQSYEQYF. In nucleotides, the CDR3 is TGTGCCAGTCTCCGAGGGGCACAGTCCTACGAGCAGTACTTC.

This chain connects TRBV5-1 to TRBJ2-7, with TRBD1 matching over 8 bases. With the DNA end fitting TRBJ2-4 better, the J assignment may be wrong. Germline assignment: CDR1 SGHRS and CDR2 YFSETQ. CDR3 length: 18 amino acids. CDR3: CASSPQGERKRAKNIQYF. Here the CDR3 DNA reads TGCGCCAGCAGCCCACAGGGGGAAAGGAAGAGGGCCAAAAACATTCAGTACTTC.

This clonotype was recorded a few times. The chain carries TRBV12-3 or TRBV12-4 and TRBJ2-7; D might be TRBD1 (6 bases). V was shortened by 1 base and J by 0 bases, with 25 bases between the two germline ends. The CDR3 runs to 20 residues. CDR3 sequence: CASSLGGQGGEIGSSYEQYF. In DNA form, the CDR3 reads TGTGCCAGCAGTTTAGGGGGACAAGGGGGAGAGATTGGATCCTCCTACGAGCAGTACTTC.

As DNA, the CDR3 is TGTGCCAGCAGTTACTCGAGGGGGACTCCCTCCGAGCAGTACTTC. Translated, it gives CASSYSRGTPSEQYF. This sequence joins TRBV6-5 and TRBJ2-7, with D perhaps matching TRBD1 or TRBD2 (6 bases each). Trimming removed 0 bases from V and 6 bases from J, with 15 bases in between. This CDR3 contains 15 residues. CDR1 and CDR2 (germline): MNHEY, SVGAGI.

The chain employs TRBV12-3 or TRBV12-4 and TRBJ2-1, with TRBD1 identical over 10 bases. This CDR3 has 15 residues. V dropped 4 bases and J dropped 4; count of bases not matched to a gene: 4. CDR3 residues: CASSWTGGRYNEQFF. In DNA form, the CDR3 reads TGTGCCAGCAGTTGGACAGGGGGAAGATACAATGAGCAGTTCTTC.

V is TRBV27 and J is TRBJ1-4; the D is unclear. The V end lost 4 bases, the J end lost 6 bases, and 15 bases lay between the germline ends. CDR1 and CDR2 (germline): MNHEY, SMNVEV (reference sequence). CDR3 size: 15 residues. DNA for the CDR3: TGTGCCAGCAGTTCTTATAGCGGCCAATATGAAAAACTGTTTTTT. Its protein is CASSSYSGQYEKLFF.

V gene TRBV3-1 combines with J gene TRBJ2-5; D is perhaps TRBD2 (6 bases). Trimming took 4 bases from V and 11 from J, leaving 23 bases between them. The germline CDR1 and CDR2 sequences are LGHDT and YNNKEL (reference sequence). The CDR3 spans 15 residues. The CDR3 spells CASSLDTGTDNEQYF. The CDR3 bases are TGTGCCAGCAGCCTTGACACCGGGACTGACAATGAGCAGTACTTC.

Only a few counts were recorded for this clonotype. The chain recombines TRBV6-5 with TRBJ2-5; D is perhaps TRBD2 (5 bases). CDR3 length: 16 amino acids. Germline V gene sequence: CDR1 MNHEY, CDR2 SVGAGI. Trimming removed 2 bases at V and 4 bases at J, with 17 bases between. CDR3 sequence (DNA): TGTGCCAGCAGTTACCGGAAGAGGGTTGAGGGAGAGACCCAGTACTTC. Translating gives CASSYRKRVEGETQYF.

The chain uses TRBV20-1 and TRBJ2-1; the D gene is possibly TRBD2 (5 bases). Germline lookup yields CDR1 DFQATT and CDR2 SNEGSKA (reference sequence). V lost 3 bases to trimming and J lost 6 bases, with 18 bases between them. The CDR3 is made up of 15 amino acids. The CDR3 region is CSASPLGDLANEQFF. The CDR3 DNA reads TGCAGTGCTAGCCCCCTCGGGGATCTCGCCAATGAGCAGTTCTTC.

V gene TRBV6-6 combines with J gene TRBJ2-1; TRBD1 is a possible D gene (6 bases). From germline, CDR1 is MNHNY and CDR2 SVGAGI (reference sequence). V was cut by 9 bases and J by 5 bases, with 11 bases left in between. The CDR3 has 12 residues. The CDR3 region is CASTTGNNEQFF. In nucleotides, the CDR3 is TGTGCCAGTACGACAGGAAACAATGAGCAGTTCTTC.

This sequence joins TRBV29-1 and TRBJ2-5; TRBD2 might be the D (6 bases). The CDR3 runs to 15 residues. V lost 3 bases to trimming and J lost 11 bases, with 25 bases between them. Germline assignment: CDR1 SQVTM and CDR2 ANQGSEA. CDR3 amino acids: CSVDQAGQDYNEQYF. In DNA, the CDR3 is TGCAGCGTTGATCAGGCCGGCCAGGACTACAATGAGCAGTACTTC.

The V gene is TRBV6-2 or TRBV6-3, the J gene TRBJ1-4; perhaps TRBD1 as D (5 bases). V lost 2 bases, J lost 7 bases, and 11 bases lay in between. The CDR3 runs 14 residues. Germline CDR1 is MNHEY and CDR2 is SVGEGT. Here the CDR3 reads CASSYRLGGEKLFF. The CDR3 DNA follows: TGTGCCAGCAGTTACCGACTGGGGGGTGAAAAACTGTTTTTT.

The V and J genes are TRBV6-1 and TRBJ2-7, with D unresolved. CDR1 and CDR2 from the germline V gene are MNHNS and SASEGT. There are 15 residues in the CDR3. The V gene lost 5 bases and the J gene lost 3 bases, with 17 bases spanning the gap. The CDR3 DNA reads as TGTGCCAGCAGTAAAGACCCCCTACGAATCTACGAGCAGTACTTC. As protein: CASSKDPLRIYEQYF.

This clonotype was found many times. This rearrangement joins TRBV3-1 to TRBJ2-7; TRBD1 is a possible D gene (5 bases). Germline CDR1 is LGHDT and CDR2 is YNNKEL (reference sequence). CDR3 length: 12 amino acids. V was pared by 0 bases and J by 6 bases, with 6 bases between. The CDR3 reads CASSQDRGEQYF. CDR3 bases: TGTGCCAGCAGCCAAGATAGGGGCGAGCAGTACTTC.

CDR3 in amino acids: CASSSRYQETQYF. DNA of the CDR3: TGTGCCAGCAGTTCCAGGTACCAAGAGACCCAGTACTTC. V is TRBV27 and J is TRBJ2-5; no reliable D call. V was pared by 4 bases and J by 0 bases, with 6 bases between. Germline V gene sequence: CDR1 MNHEY, CDR2 SMNVEV (reference sequence). The CDR3 is 13 residues long.

This clonotype was seen only once. J is TRBJ1-1 and V is TRBV7-9; the D is unclear. The CDR3 is made up of 14 amino acids. The V end was cut by 5 bases, the J end by 2 bases, with 12 bases between. CDR1 is SEHNR, CDR2 FQNEAQ, per germline (reference sequence). In DNA form, the CDR3 reads TGTGCCAGCAGCGCGGTGGAGGGCAACACTGAAGCTTTCTTT. The encoded protein is CASSAVEGNTEAFF.

The rearrangement joins TRBV20-1 to TRBJ2-3; 12 bases are shared with TRBD2. Trimming took 4 bases from V and 11 from J; bases not matched to a gene: 7. This CDR3 comprises 13 residues. The V gene's germline CDR1 is DFQATT and CDR2 SNEGSKA (reference sequence). The CDR3 sequence is CSATGTSGLKQYF. DNA for the CDR3: TGCAGTGCTACCGGGACTAGCGGGTTAAAGCAGTATTTT.

Concerning this clonotype itself: This clone may be a read error of a much larger clone one base away. The chain uses TRBV7-8 and TRBJ1-2; D perhaps matches TRBD1 (5 bases). The CDR3 totals 15 residues. CDR1 and CDR2 (germline): SGHVS, FQNEAQ. V gave up 5 bases and J gave up 0 bases, with 13 bases separating them. CDR3 protein: CASSMRQPTNYGYTF. DNA of the CDR3: TGTGCCAGCAGCATGCGACAGCCTACTAACTATGGCTACACCTTC.

This clonotype has a handful of counts. The chain joins TRBV20-1 to TRBJ2-1; 14 bases match TRBD2. J was trimmed by 15 bases and V by 6 bases; bases with no gene match: 4. The CDR3 runs to 11 residues. Germline CDR1 is DFQATT and CDR2 is SNEGSKA (reference sequence). CDR3 nucleotide sequence: TGCAGTGCGACTAGCGGGGGGGCCGGGTTCTTC. Translating gives CSATSGGAGFF.

This chain links TRBV14 with TRBJ2-1; 7 bases align to TRBD1. The V segment lost 2 bases and the J segment 6 bases; nucleotides outside the gene matches: 7. Germline V gene sequence: CDR1 SGHDN, CDR2 FVKESK. This CDR3 is built from 15 residues. DNA of the CDR3: TGTGCCAGCAGCCAAAGACAGGGAAATAGCAATGAGCAGTTCTTC. Translated, it gives CASSQRQGNSNEQFF.

The chain joins TRBV4-2 to TRBJ1-3; D gene unclear. The V gene's germline CDR1 is LGHNA and CDR2 YNFKEQ. V lost 3 bases and J lost 0, with 12 bases in between. The CDR3 loop spans 16 amino acids. CDR3 amino acids: CASSQTPDLSGNTIYF. The CDR3 DNA reads as TGTGCCAGCAGCCAGACACCGGATCTCTCTGGAAACACCATATATTTT.

Details on this clonotype: Possible read error: a much larger clone is one base away. The rearrangement uses TRBV11-3 and TRBJ2-5; D is possibly TRBD2 (6 bases). Germline values: CDR1 SGHNT, CDR2 YENEEA. This CDR3 region has 14 residues. The CDR3 reads CAGRRLAAQETQYF. The CDR3 DNA is TGTGCCGGCAGACGCTTAGCGGCACAAGAGACCCAGTACTTC.